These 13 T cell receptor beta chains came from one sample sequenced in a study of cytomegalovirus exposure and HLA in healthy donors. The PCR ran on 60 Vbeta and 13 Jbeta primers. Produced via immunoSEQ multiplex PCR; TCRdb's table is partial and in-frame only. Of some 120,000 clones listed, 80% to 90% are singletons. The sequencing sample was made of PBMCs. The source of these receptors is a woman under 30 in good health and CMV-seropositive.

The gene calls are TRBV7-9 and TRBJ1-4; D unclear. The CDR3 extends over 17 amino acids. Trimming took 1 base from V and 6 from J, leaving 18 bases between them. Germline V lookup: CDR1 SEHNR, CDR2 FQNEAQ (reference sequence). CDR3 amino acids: CASSLVQANGDYEKLFF. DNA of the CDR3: TGTGCCAGCAGCTTAGTGCAGGCAAACGGTGATTATGAAAAACTGTTTTTT. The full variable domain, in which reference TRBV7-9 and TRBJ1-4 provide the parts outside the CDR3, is DTGVSQNPRHKITKRGQNVTFRCDPISEHNRLYWYRQTLGQGPEFLTYFQNEAQLEKSRLLSDRFSAERPKGSFSTLEIQRTEQGDSAMYLCASSLVQANGDYEKLFFGSGTQLSVL.

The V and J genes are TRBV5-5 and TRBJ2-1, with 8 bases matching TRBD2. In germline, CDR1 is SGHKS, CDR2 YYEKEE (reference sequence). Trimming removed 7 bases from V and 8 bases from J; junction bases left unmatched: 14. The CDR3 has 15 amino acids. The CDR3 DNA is TGTGCCAGCGGAACCCGGGGGGGCCGGGGTCATGAGCAGTTCTTC. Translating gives CASGTRGGRGHEQFF.

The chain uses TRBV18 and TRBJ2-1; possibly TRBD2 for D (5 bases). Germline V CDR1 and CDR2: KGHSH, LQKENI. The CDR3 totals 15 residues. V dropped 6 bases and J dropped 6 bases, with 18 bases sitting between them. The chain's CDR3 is CASSLPRVHLNEQFF. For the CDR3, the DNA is TGTGCCAGCTCCCTACCGAGGGTCCATCTCAATGAGCAGTTCTTC.

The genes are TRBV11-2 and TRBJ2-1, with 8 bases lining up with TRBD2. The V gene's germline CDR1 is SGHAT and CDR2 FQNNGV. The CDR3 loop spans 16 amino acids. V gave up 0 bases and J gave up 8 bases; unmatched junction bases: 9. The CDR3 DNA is TGTGCCAGCAGCTTAGAGAGGACTAGCCGTGCCTATGAGCAGTTCTTC. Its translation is CASSLERTSRAYEQFF.

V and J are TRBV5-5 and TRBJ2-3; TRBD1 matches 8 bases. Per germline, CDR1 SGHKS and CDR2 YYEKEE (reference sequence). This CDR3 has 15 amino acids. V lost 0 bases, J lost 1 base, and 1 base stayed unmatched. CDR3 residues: CASSLVGQGTDTQYF. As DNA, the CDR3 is TGTGCCAGCAGCTTGGTGGGACAGGGCACAGATACGCAGTATTTT.

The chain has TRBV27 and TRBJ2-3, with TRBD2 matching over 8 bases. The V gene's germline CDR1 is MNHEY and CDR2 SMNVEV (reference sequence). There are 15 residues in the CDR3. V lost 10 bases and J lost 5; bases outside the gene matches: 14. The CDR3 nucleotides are TGTGCCACCAGGGACCACGGGGGGGCCGGAGATACGCAGTATTTT. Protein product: CATRDHGGAGDTQYF.

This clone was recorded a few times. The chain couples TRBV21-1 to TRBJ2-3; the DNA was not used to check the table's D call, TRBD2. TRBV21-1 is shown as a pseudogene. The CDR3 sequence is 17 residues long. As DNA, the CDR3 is TGTGCCAGCAGCCCACGAACTAGCGGGGGACGGACAGATACGCAGTATTTT. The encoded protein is CASSPRTSGGRTDTQYF.

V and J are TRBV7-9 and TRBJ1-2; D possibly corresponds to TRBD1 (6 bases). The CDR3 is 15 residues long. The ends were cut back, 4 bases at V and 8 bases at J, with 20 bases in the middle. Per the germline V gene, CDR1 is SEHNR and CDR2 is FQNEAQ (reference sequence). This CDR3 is CASSYTGTTLGGYTF. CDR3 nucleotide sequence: TGTGCCAGCAGCTATACCGGGACAACACTCGGGGGCTACACCTTC. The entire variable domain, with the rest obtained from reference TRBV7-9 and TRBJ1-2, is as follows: DTGVSQNPRHKITKRGQNVTFRCDPISEHNRLYWYRQTLGQGPEFLTYFQNEAQLEKSRLLSDRFSAERPKGSFSTLEIQRTEQGDSAMYLCASSYTGTTLGGYTFGSGTRLTVV.

The CDR3 reads CASSFRSPENTEAFF. CDR3 nucleotide sequence: TGTGCCAGCAGCTTTAGGAGCCCGGAGAACACTGAAGCTTTCTTT. This chain uses TRBV7-9 with TRBJ1-1; D is unresolved. CDR3 length: 15 amino acids. The germline V gene has CDR1 SEHNR and CDR2 FQNEAQ (reference sequence). The germline V and J ends were trimmed by 3 bases and 1 base, with 12 bases remaining between them.

The CDR3 nucleotides are TGTGCCAGCAGCCAAGAACAGGGGGCGCTTGAGACCCAGTACTTC. It translates to CASSQEQGALETQYF. The chain carries TRBV7-9 and TRBJ2-5; TRBD1 agrees at 9 bases. CDR3 length: 15 residues. V was pared by 5 bases and J by 5 bases, with 9 bases of the junction left unmatched. The germline V gene has CDR1 SEHNR and CDR2 FQNEAQ (reference sequence). Together with reference TRBV7-9 and TRBJ2-5, the CDR3 gives the full variable domain: DTGVSQNPRHKITKRGQNVTFRCDPISEHNRLYWYRQTLGQGPEFLTYFQNEAQLEKSRLLSDRFSAERPKGSFSTLEIQRTEQGDSAMYLCASSQEQGALETQYFGPGTRLLVL.

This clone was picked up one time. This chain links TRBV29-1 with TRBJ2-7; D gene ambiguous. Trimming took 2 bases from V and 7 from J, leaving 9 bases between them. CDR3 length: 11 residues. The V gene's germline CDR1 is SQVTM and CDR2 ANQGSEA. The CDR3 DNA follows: TGCAGCGTTGAAACGTTCTATGAGCAGTACTTC. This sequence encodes CSVETFYEQYF.

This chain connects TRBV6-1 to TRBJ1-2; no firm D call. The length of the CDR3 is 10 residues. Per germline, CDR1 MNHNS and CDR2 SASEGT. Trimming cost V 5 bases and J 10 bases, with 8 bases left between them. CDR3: CASSYRDYTF. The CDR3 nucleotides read TGTGCCAGCAGTTACAGAGACTACACCTTC.

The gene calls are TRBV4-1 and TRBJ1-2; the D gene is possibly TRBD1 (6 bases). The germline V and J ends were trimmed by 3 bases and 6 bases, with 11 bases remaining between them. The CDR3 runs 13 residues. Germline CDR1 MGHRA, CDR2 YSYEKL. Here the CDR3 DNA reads TGCGCCAGCAGCCAGGGAGGGGGGGATGGCTACACCTTC. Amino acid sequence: CASSQGGGDGYTF.